Shown below are 27 T cell receptor beta chains from a single sample sequenced in a study of cytomegalovirus exposure and HLA in healthy donors. The PCR employed 60 Vbeta primers together with 13 Jbeta primers. Sequencing used immunoSEQ multiplex PCR; TCRdb keeps in-frame clones, though not all of them. Of approximately 130,000 clones detected, over 70% appear once; the ten largest clones hold around 1.3%. Sequenced: PBMCs. These receptors originate from a woman aged 35 to 49 in good health and CMV-seronegative.

Turning to this clone: The germline gene is not matched at one end of the junction; a read error may be the cause. This chain joins TRBV7-7 and TRBJ2-2; a possible D gene is TRBD1 (6 bases). Germline assignment: CDR1 SSHAT and CDR2 FNYEAQ (reference sequence). The CDR3 consists of 16 residues. The CDR3 nucleotides are TGTGCTAGCAGCTTGTTTACAGGGCCGAACACCGGGGAGCTGTTTTTT. This translates into CASSLFTGPNTGELFF.

V usage is TRBV6-5 and J usage is TRBJ1-4; D is ambiguous. V dropped 0 bases and J dropped 3 bases, with 8 bases sitting between them. Germline values: CDR1 MNHEY, CDR2 SVGAGI. The CDR3 runs to 15 residues. CDR3 in DNA: TGTGCCAGCAGTTACTCGGCCAGATCTAATGAAAAACTGTTTTTT. This encodes CASSYSARSNEKLFF.

This chain connects TRBV27 to TRBJ1-2; 9 positions agree with TRBD1. The CDR3 is made up of 17 amino acids. Losses at the gene ends were 1 base for V and 0 bases for J; bases not matched to a gene: 6. Germline V lookup: CDR1 MNHEY, CDR2 SMNVEV (reference sequence). CDR3 sequence (DNA): TGTGCCAGCAGTTTATTGGGACAGGGCGCCGCTAACTATGGCTACACCTTC. This translates into CASSLLGQGAANYGYTF.

The genes are TRBV28 and TRBJ1-2; TRBD1 is a possible D gene (5 bases). Germline-derived CDR1 and CDR2 are MDHEN and SYDVKM. There are 14 residues in the CDR3. Trimming left V 2 bases short and J 8 bases short, with 15 bases between. In DNA, the CDR3 is TGTGCCAGCAGTTTAACAGAAGGGGCGCGGGGCTACACCTTC. The encoded protein is CASSLTEGARGYTF.

The chain carries TRBV5-4 and TRBJ1-1; TRBD1 aligns across 7 bases. The J segment lost 5 bases and the V segment lost 1 base, leaving 5 bases of the junction unmatched. The CDR3 is made up of 14 amino acids. Germline V gene lookup returns CDR1 SGHNT and CDR2 YYREEE (reference sequence). The CDR3 region is CASSLFDRVTEAFF. In nucleotides, the CDR3 is TGTGCCAGCAGCTTGTTTGACAGGGTGACTGAAGCTTTCTTT.

This chain uses TRBV27 with TRBJ2-3; 11 bases align to TRBD2. V shed 6 bases and J 0 bases; nucleotides not matched to a gene: 8. There are 17 residues in the CDR3. Germline CDR1 MNHEY, CDR2 SMNVEV (reference sequence). The CDR3: CASSFSIAGGSTDTQYF. In DNA form, the CDR3 reads TGTGCCAGCAGCTTCAGTATAGCGGGGGGGAGCACAGATACGCAGTATTTT.

The J gene is TRBJ2-1, the V gene TRBV27; 8 bases fit TRBD2. This CDR3 is built from 16 residues. Looked up from germline, CDR1 is MNHEY and CDR2 is SMNVEV (reference sequence). After removal of 5 bases from V and 4 bases from J, the junction contained 10 bases not matched to a gene. As DNA, the CDR3 is TGTGCCAGCAGTGAGCCCGGGGGGGACGGTTACAATGAGCAGTTCTTC. Amino acid sequence: CASSEPGGDGYNEQFF.

The chain combines TRBV9 with TRBJ1-1; TRBD1 agrees at 8 bases. This CDR3 comprises 14 residues. V shed 0 bases and J 4 bases; nucleotides not matched to a gene: 2. CDR1 SGDLS and CDR2 YYNGEE come from the germline V gene. CDR3 DNA sequence: TGTGCCAGCAGCGTAGAAGGGACAGGCACTGAAGCTTTCTTT. Amino acids: CASSVEGTGTEAFF.

The chain recombines TRBV5-1 with TRBJ1-1; no clear D gene. The CDR3 is 13 residues long. The germline gives CDR1 SGHRS, CDR2 YFSETQ. V was cut by 6 bases and J by 1 base, with 10 bases left in between. In DNA form, the CDR3 reads TGCGCCAGCAAAGTGCAGGAGAACACTGAAGCTTTCTTT. It yields the protein CASKVQENTEAFF. Together with reference TRBV5-1 and TRBJ1-1, the CDR3 gives the full variable domain: KAGVTQTPRYLIKTRGQQVTLSCSPISGHRSVSWYQQTPGQGLQFLFEYFSETQRNKGNFPGRFSGRQFSNSRSEMNVSTLELGDSALYLCASKVQENTEAFFGQGTRLTVV.

The chain links TRBV6-5 to TRBJ2-3, with 8 positions matching TRBD1. The length of the CDR3 is 14 residues. With 5 bases clipped from V and 0 bases from J, the junction kept 1 base outside the gene matches. Per the germline V gene, CDR1 is MNHEY and CDR2 is SVGAGI. For the CDR3, the DNA is TGTGCCAGCAGTGGACAGGGAAGCACAGATACGCAGTATTTT. This translates into CASSGQGSTDTQYF.

In nucleotides, the CDR3 is TGTGCCAGCAGCGTAGGGCCCACCGGGGAGCTGTTTTTT. Translation gives CASSVGPTGELFF. This chain uses TRBV9 with TRBJ2-2; D remains ambiguous. Germline loops: CDR1 SGDLS, CDR2 YYNGEE. V lost 0 bases and J 4 bases, leaving 4 bases between the germline ends. CDR3 length equals 13 residues.

V is TRBV29-1 and J is TRBJ2-1; D uncertain. Trimming cost V 6 bases and J 4 bases, with 13 bases left between them. Germline V gene lookup returns CDR1 SQVTM and CDR2 ANQGSEA. There are 13 residues in the CDR3. CDR3 bases: TGCAGCGTCGGTACAGTGGCTTACAATGAGCAGTTCTTC. This encodes CSVGTVAYNEQFF.

The rearrangement joins TRBV5-1 to TRBJ1-4, with 10 bases identical to TRBD1. Germline V lookup: CDR1 SGHRS, CDR2 YFSETQ. The CDR3 covers 15 residues. With 0 bases clipped from V and 4 bases from J, the junction kept 0 bases outside the gene matches. CDR3 region: CASSLGTGGNEKLFF. CDR3 sequence (DNA): TGCGCCAGCAGCTTGGGGACAGGGGGTAATGAAAAACTGTTTTTT.

The chain couples TRBV28 to TRBJ2-7; 8 positions agree with TRBD2. V was pared by 1 base and J by 7 bases, with 12 bases of the junction left unmatched. There are 16 residues in the CDR3. Germline V CDR1 and CDR2: MDHEN, SYDVKM. The CDR3 sequence is CASSLLSEAGGGEQYF. The CDR3 bases are TGTGCCAGCAGTTTATTAAGTGAAGCCGGGGGGGGTGAGCAGTACTTC.

V is TRBV9 and J is TRBJ2-7; 8 bases are shared with TRBD2. The V gene end was trimmed by 0 bases and the J gene end by 2 bases; junction bases not matched to a gene: 4. From germline, CDR1 is SGDLS and CDR2 YYNGEE. This CDR3 has 15 amino acids. The CDR3 nucleotides are TGTGCCAGCAGCGTAGGCAGCGGGGGCCCCTACGAGCAGTACTTC. Its protein product is CASSVGSGGPYEQYF.

The rearrangement uses TRBV6-6 and TRBJ1-3, with 8 bases aligning to TRBD1. The CDR3 length is 16 residues. V lost 2 bases, J lost 4 bases, and 7 bases stayed unmatched. The germline CDR1 and CDR2 sequences are MNHNY and SVGAGI (reference sequence). The CDR3 DNA follows: TGTGCCAGCAGTTACCTCAGGACAGGGTCAGGAAACACCATATATTTT. Its protein is CASSYLRTGSGNTIYF.

This clone was observed a few times. The chain recombines TRBV4-1 with TRBJ2-5; maybe TRBD2 (5 bases). Trimming cost V 1 base and J 5 bases, with 11 bases left between them. The germline V gene encodes CDR1 MGHRA and CDR2 YSYEKL. The CDR3 totals 14 residues. The DNA of the CDR3 is TGCGCCAGCAGCCAAGCCCGGGATCCCGAGACCCAGTACTTC. As protein: CASSQARDPETQYF.

This clone occurred once. The chain links TRBV20-1 to TRBJ1-1; 7 bases are a match to TRBD1. This CDR3 has 10 amino acids. Unmatched junction bases numbered 2, after V lost 6 bases and J lost 7 bases. Germline CDR1 is DFQATT and CDR2 is SNEGSKA (reference sequence). DNA for the CDR3: TGCAGTGCCCACAGGGGTGAAGCTTTCTTT. It yields the protein CSAHRGEAFF.

The rearrangement links TRBV28 to TRBJ2-5, with TRBD2 matching over 11 bases. The CDR3 consists of 16 residues. V was clipped by 6 bases and J by 2 bases; unmatched bases: 8. In germline, CDR1 is MDHEN, CDR2 SYDVKM. CDR3 coding DNA: TGTGCCAGCAGACTTCGACTAGCGGGGCCACAAGAGACCCAGTACTTC. This sequence encodes CASRLRLAGPQETQYF.

The V gene is TRBV6-1, the J gene TRBJ1-1, with D perhaps TRBD1 (5 bases). The CDR3 is made up of 16 amino acids. With 1 base removed from V and 7 bases from J, the gap between germline ends came to 19 bases. Germline V gene data show CDR1 as MNHNS and CDR2 as SASEGT. Written as DNA, the CDR3 is TGTGCCAGCAGTGAAGGGACATTGTTTTTTAAGGGTGAAGCTTTCTTT. Translating gives CASSEGTLFFKGEAFF.

This clone was seen a handful of times. This chain connects TRBV5-4 to TRBJ1-6; 7 bases are shared with TRBD1. The CDR3 loop spans 18 amino acids. Per the germline V gene, CDR1 is SGHNT and CDR2 is YYREEE (reference sequence). The J segment lost 7 bases and the V segment lost 6 bases, leaving 19 bases of the junction unmatched. As DNA, the CDR3 is TGTGCCAGCAACTCGTTGGACAGGACGAGTTCGGGCAATTCACCCCTCCACTTT. It translates to CASNSLDRTSSGNSPLHF.

V and J are TRBV2 and TRBJ1-2; 9 bases match TRBD1. The germline V gene encodes CDR1 SNHLY and CDR2 FYNNEI. Trimming cost V 6 bases and J 4 bases; bases outside gene matches: 9. The CDR3 runs to 15 residues. The CDR3 nucleotides read TGTGCCAGCAGCTACGACAGGGGGAAAAGCTATGGCTACACCTTC. It yields the protein CASSYDRGKSYGYTF.

By proportion, this clone is medium-sized. The chain joins TRBV4-1 to TRBJ2-7, with D perhaps matching TRBD2 (7 bases). CDR1 and CDR2 (germline): MGHRA, YSYEKL. The CDR3 runs 14 residues. V lost 1 base and J lost 4, with 11 bases in between. CDR3 sequence (DNA): TGCGCCAGCAGCCAAGGTCGGGGGGCGTACGAGCAGTACTTC. It specifies CASSQGRGAYEQYF.

The chain has TRBV28 and TRBJ1-2; 10 bases map to TRBD1. Germline lookup yields CDR1 MDHEN and CDR2 SYDVKM. This CDR3 is built from 16 residues. The trim removed 6 bases at V and 4 bases at J, leaving 11 bases unmatched. DNA for the CDR3: TGTGCCAGCAGAGTTACCGGGACAGGGGCCCGCTATGGCTACACCTTC. This codes for CASRVTGTGARYGYTF.

The chain uses TRBV12-5 and TRBJ1-2; no firm D call. The CDR3 covers 13 residues. V dropped 1 base and J dropped 0 bases, with 3 bases sitting between them. CDR1 is LGHNT and CDR2 is FRNRAP in the germline V gene. The CDR3 DNA is TGTGCTAGTGGTTTGGCTCCTAACTATGGCTACACCTTC. Translating it yields CASGLAPNYGYTF.

This chain connects TRBV7-2 to TRBJ1-4; D remains ambiguous. Germline values: CDR1 SGHTA, CDR2 FQGNSA. V lost 2 bases and J lost 5, with 6 bases in between. CDR3 size: 13 residues. The chain's CDR3 is CASSLNPNEKLFF. DNA for the CDR3: TGTGCCAGCAGCTTAAATCCAAATGAAAAACTGTTTTTT.

The chain has TRBV27 and TRBJ1-5, with TRBD1 matching over 7 bases. The CDR3 spans 13 residues. Looked up from germline, CDR1 is MNHEY and CDR2 is SMNVEV (reference sequence). Trimming at V came to 2 bases and at J to 7 bases, leaving 2 bases not matched to a gene. The CDR3 nucleotides read TGTGCCAGCAGTTTAAGAGGGGGCCAGCCCCAGCATTTT. It specifies CASSLRGGQPQHF.